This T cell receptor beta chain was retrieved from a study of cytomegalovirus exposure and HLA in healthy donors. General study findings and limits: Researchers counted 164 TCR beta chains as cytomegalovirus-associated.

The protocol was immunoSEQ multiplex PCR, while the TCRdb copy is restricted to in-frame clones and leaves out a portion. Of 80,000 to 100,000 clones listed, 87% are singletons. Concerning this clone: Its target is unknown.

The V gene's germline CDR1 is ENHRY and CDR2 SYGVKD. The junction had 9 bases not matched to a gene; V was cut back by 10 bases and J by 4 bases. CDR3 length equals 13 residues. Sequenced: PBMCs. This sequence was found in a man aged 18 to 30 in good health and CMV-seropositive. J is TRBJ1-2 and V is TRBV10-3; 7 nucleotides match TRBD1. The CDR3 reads CATKTGEGYGYTF. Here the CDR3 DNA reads TGTGCCACCAAAACAGGGGAAGGCTATGGCTACACCTTC.